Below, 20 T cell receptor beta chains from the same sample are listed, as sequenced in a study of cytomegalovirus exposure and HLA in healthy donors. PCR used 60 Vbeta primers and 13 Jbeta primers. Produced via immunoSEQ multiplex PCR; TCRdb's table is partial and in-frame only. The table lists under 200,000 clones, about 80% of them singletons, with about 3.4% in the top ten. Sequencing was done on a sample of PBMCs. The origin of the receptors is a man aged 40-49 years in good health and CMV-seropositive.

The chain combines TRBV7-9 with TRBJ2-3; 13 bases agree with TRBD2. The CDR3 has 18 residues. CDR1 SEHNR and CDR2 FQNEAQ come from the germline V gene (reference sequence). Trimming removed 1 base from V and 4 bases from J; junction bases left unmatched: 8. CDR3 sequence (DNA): TGTGCCAGCAGCTTAGGCTTTTGGACTAGCGGGGGCGCAGATACGCAGTATTTT. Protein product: CASSLGFWTSGGADTQYF.

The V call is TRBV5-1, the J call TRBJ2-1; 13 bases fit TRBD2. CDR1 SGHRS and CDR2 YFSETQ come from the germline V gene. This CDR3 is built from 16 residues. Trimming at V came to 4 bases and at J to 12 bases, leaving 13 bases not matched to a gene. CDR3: CASSAPTSGGTHAQFF. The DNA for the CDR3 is TGCGCCAGCAGCGCCCCGACTAGCGGGGGGACTCATGCGCAGTTCTTC. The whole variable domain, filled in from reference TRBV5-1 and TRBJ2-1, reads KAGVTQTPRYLIKTRGQQVTLSCSPISGHRSVSWYQQTPGQGLQFLFEYFSETQRNKGNFPGRFSGRQFSNSRSEMNVSTLELGDSALYLCASSAPTSGGTHAQFFGPGTRLTVL.

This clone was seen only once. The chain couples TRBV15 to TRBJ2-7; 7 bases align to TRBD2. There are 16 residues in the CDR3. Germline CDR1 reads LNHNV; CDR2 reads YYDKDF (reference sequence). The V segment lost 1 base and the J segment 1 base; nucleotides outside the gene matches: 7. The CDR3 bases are TGTGCCACCAGCAGAGCGGGCGGGAGTGGGTCCTACGAGCAGTACTTC. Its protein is CATSRAGGSGSYEQYF.

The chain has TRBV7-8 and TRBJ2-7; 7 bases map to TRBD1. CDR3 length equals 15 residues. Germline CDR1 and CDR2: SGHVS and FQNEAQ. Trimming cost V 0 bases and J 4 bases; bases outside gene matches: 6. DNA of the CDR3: TGTGCCAGCAGCTTAGCGGAGACAGGGCAGTACGAGCAGTACTTC. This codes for CASSLAETGQYEQYF.

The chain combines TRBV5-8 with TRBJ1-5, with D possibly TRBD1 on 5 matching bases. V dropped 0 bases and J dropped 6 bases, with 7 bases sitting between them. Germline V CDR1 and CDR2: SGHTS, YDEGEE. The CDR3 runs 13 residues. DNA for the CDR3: TGTGCCAGCAGCTTGGGACAGCGTCAGCCCCAGCATTTT. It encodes CASSLGQRQPQHF.

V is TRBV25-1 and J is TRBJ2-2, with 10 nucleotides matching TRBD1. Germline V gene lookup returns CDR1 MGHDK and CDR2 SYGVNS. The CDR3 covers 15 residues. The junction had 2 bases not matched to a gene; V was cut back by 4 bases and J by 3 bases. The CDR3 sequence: CASSGTGGDTGELFF. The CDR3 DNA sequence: TGTGCCAGCAGTGGGACAGGGGGGGACACCGGGGAGCTGTTTTTT.

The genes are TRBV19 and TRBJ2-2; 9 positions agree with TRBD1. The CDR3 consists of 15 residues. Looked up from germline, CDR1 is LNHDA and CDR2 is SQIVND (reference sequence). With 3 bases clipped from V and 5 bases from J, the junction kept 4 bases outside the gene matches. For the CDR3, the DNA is TGTGCCAGTAGTATGGGACAGGGTGGAACCGGGGAGCTGTTTTTT. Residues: CASSMGQGGTGELFF.

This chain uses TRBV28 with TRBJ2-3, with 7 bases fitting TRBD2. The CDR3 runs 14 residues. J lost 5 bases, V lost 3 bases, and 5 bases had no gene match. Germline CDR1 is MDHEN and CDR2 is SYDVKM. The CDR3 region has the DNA TGTGCCAGCAGTTTTAGCGGGTCTAGAGATACGCAGTATTTT. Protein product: CASSFSGSRDTQYF.

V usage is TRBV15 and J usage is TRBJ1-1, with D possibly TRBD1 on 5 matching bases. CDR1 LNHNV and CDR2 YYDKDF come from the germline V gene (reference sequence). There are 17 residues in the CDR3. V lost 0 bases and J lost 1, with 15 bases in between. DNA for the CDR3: TGTGCCACCAGCAGAGATACGGGAGCAGGGCCGAACACTGAAGCTTTCTTT. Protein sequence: CATSRDTGAGPNTEAFF.

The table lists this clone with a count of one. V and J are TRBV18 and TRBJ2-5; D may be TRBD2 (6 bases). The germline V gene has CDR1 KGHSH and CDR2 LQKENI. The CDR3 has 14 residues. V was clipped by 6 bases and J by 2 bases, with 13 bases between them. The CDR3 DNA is TGTGCCAGCTCCCTCGGGGCGGGGCAAGAGACCCAGTACTTC. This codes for CASSLGAGQETQYF.

The DNA of the CDR3 is TGCGCCAGCAGCTTCCGGGACAGGGGCTACGAGCAGTACTTC. It codes for CASSFRDRGYEQYF. This sequence joins TRBV5-1 and TRBJ2-5; 10 bases map to TRBD1. Judging by the DNA end, TRBJ2-7 fits better; the J call may be wrong. The CDR3 is 14 residues long. In germline, CDR1 is SGHRS, CDR2 YFSETQ.

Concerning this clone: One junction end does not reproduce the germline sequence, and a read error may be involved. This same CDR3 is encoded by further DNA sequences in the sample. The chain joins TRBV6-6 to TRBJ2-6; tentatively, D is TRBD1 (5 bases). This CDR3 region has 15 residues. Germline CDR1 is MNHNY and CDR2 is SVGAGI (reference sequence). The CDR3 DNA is TGTGCCAGCAGTAAAGACAGCTCTGGGGCTAACGTCCTGACTTTC. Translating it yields CASSKDSSGANVLTF.

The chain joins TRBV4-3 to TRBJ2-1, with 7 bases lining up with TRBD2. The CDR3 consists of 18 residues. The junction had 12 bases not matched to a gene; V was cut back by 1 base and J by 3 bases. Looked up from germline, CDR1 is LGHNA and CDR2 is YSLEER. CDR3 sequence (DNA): TGCGCCAGCAGCCAAGGAGCTAGCGGAGGAGGCGACTACAATGAGCAGTTCTTC. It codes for CASSQGASGGGDYNEQFF.

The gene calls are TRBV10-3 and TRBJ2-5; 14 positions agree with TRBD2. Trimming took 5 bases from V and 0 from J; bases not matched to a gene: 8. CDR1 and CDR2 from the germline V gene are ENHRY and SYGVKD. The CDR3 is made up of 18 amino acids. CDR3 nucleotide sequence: TGTGCCATCAGTAACGGACTAGCGGGGGGAGGGTACCAAGAGACCCAGTACTTC. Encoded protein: CAISNGLAGGGYQETQYF.

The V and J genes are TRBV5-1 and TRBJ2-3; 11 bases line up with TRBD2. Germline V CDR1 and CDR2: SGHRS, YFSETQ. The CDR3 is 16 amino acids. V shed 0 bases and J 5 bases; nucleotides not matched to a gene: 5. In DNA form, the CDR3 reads TGCGCCAGCAGCTTGGAACTAGCGGGAGCGGAAGATACGCAGTATTTT. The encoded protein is CASSLELAGAEDTQYF.

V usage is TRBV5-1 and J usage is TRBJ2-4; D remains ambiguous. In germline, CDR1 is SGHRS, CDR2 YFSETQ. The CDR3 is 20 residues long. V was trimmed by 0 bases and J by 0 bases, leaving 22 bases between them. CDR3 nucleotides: TGCGCCAGCAGCTTGGCGTCGCAGTCCCAATTCCGACTAGCCAAAAACATTCAGTACTTC. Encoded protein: CASSLASQSQFRLAKNIQYF.

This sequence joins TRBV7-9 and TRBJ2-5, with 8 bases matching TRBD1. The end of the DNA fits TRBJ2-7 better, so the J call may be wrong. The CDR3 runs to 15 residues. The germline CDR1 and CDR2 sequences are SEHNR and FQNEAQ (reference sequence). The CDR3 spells CASSLGGQVTDEQYF. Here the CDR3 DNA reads TGTGCCAGCAGCTTAGGGGGACAGGTTACGGACGAGCAGTACTTC.

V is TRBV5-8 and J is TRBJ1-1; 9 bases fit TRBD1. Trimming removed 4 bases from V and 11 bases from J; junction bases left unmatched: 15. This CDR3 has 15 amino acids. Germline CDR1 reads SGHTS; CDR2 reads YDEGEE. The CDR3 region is CASSAWTGAALVAFF. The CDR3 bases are TGTGCCAGCAGCGCGTGGACAGGGGCCGCGCTAGTGGCTTTCTTT.

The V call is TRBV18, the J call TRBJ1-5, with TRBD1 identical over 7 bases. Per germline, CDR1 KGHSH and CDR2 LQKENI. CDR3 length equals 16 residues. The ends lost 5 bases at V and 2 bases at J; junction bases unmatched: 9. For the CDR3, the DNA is TGTGCCAGCTCAATTACAGGGGATTTGGGCAATCAGCCCCAGCATTTT. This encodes CASSITGDLGNQPQHF.

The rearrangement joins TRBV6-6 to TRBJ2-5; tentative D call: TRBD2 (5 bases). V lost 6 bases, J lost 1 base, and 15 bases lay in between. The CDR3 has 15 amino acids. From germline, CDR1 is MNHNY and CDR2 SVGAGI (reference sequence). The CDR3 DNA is TGTGCCAGCAGCCTCTTCGGCGGGTCCCAAGAGACCCAGTACTTC. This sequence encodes CASSLFGGSQETQYF.